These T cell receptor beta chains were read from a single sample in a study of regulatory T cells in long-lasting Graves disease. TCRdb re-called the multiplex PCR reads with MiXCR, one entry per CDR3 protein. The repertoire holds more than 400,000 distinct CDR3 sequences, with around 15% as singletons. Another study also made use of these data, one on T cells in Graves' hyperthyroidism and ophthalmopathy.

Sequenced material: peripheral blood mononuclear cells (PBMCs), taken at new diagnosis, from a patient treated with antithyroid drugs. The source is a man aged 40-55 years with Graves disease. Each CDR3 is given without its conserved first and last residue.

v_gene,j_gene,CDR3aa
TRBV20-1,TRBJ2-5,SAEQGIETQY
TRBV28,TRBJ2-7,ASTIGGIRYEQY
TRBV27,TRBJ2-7,ASSNFGLGVYEQY
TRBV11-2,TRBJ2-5,ASSLGGLAGYQETQY
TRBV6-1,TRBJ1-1,ASSPTGDPGAF
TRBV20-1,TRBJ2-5,SAELAGATLETQY
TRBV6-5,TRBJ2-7,ASSYSREYEQY
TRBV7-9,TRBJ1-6,ASSFGRDNSPLH
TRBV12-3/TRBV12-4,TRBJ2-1,ASRTSGRADEQF
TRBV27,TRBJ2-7,ASSYGRSYEQY
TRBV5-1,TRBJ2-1,ASPLRDWSSYNEQF
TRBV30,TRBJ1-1,AWCEGTNTEAF
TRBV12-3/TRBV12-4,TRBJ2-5,ASSPLLSWDTSGETQY
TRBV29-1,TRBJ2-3,SVDLGTDTQY
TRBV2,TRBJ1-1,ASSDLSREAF
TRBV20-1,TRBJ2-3,SARDKYTQY
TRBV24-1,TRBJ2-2,ATSDFSQGAPETGELF
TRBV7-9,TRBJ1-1,ASSPQPNTEAF
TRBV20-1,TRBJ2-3,SLGGSTDTQY
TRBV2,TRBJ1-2,ASIRSAYGYT
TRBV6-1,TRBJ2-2,ASRAERGVNTGELF
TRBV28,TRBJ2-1,ASSLGGTGSNEQF